A single sample gave rise to the 23 T cell receptor beta chains below, sequenced in a study of T cells in Graves' hyperthyroidism and ophthalmopathy. Regions amplified from RNA transcripts were the TCR beta CDR3 regions. In the first-round RT-PCR of the TCR CDR3, the HTBI primer set was used. MiXCR was run by TCRdb on the multiplex PCR reads, yielding one entry per CDR3 protein. Among around 800,000 distinct CDR3 sequences listed, about two fifths were seen once. The sequenced sample was blood. The receptors here all came from a man aged 18 to 30 with Graves' hyperthyroidism.

The chain's CDR3 is CATARELFF. The CDR3 bases are TGTGCCACCGCCAGGGAGCTGTTTTTT. The chain carries TRBV15 and TRBJ2-2; no clear D gene. Germline lookup yields CDR1 LNHNV and CDR2 YYDKDF (reference sequence). Trimming took 8 bases from V and 9 from J, leaving 4 bases between them. This CDR3 is built from 9 residues. Full variable domain (remainder filled in from reference TRBV15 and TRBJ2-2): DAMVIQNPRYQVTQFGKPVTLSCSQTLNHNVMYWYQQKSSQAPKLLFHYYDKDFNNEADTPDNFQSRRPNTSFCFLDIRSPGLGDTAMYLCATARELFFGEGSRLTVL.

The V and J genes are TRBV19 and TRBJ1-1; 8 nucleotides agree with TRBD1. This CDR3 region has 16 residues. V shed 0 bases, J shed 0 bases, and the junction held 3 bases outside the gene matches. Germline CDR1 is LNHDA and CDR2 is SQIVND (reference sequence). CDR3 sequence: CASSIDDRGLNTEAFF. CDR3 in DNA: TGTGCCAGTAGTATAGACGACAGGGGCCTGAACACTGAAGCTTTCTTT.

This clonotype was observed a handful of times. The chain is built from TRBV7-9 and TRBJ2-7, with D possibly being TRBD2 (5 bases). Germline V lookup: CDR1 SEHNR, CDR2 FQNEAQ (reference sequence). The CDR3 has 14 residues. V gave up 5 bases and J gave up 6 bases, with 17 bases separating them. CDR3 in amino acids: CASSHAAKGAEQYF. The CDR3 region has the DNA TGTGCCAGCAGCCACGCCGCGAAGGGAGCCGAGCAGTACTTC.

V is TRBV24-1 and J is TRBJ1-2; D possibly corresponds to TRBD1 (5 bases). The CDR3 loop spans 14 amino acids. Germline-derived CDR1 and CDR2 are KGHDR and SFDVKD. V was pared by 2 bases and J by 8 bases, with 14 bases between. The DNA of the CDR3 is TGTGCCACCAGTGATTCCGACGGGACTGGCGGCTACACCTTC. Translated: CATSDSDGTGGYTF.

For the CDR3, the DNA is TGTGCCAGTAGTCGCATCGGTGGACAGGGGTCATCAGATACGCAGTATTTT. This codes for CASSRIGGQGSSDTQYF. V is TRBV19 and J is TRBJ2-3; 9 nucleotides line up with TRBD1. The CDR3 consists of 17 residues. After removal of 5 bases from V and 4 bases from J, the junction contained 13 bases not matched to a gene. CDR1 and CDR2 from the germline V gene are LNHDA and SQIVND (reference sequence).

Remarks on this clonotype: A much larger clone lies a single base off, so this may be a read error. V gene TRBV10-1 combines with J gene TRBJ2-5, with 7 nucleotides matching TRBD1. Germline V CDR1 and CDR2: WNHNN, SYGVQD (reference sequence). This CDR3 region has 14 residues. Germline trimming cut 2 bases from V and 5 bases from J; bases unmatched to any gene: 5. CDR3 bases: TGCGCCAGCAGTGAGGACAGGGATTCGGAGACCCAGTACTTC. Amino acids: CASSEDRDSETQYF.

This clonotype was picked up a small number of times. The chain joins TRBV12-3 or TRBV12-4 to TRBJ2-7, with 7 nucleotides matching TRBD1. Unmatched junction bases numbered 2, after V lost 0 bases and J lost 3 bases. This CDR3 is 14 amino acids long. The CDR3 protein is CASSLAGQYYEQYF. The CDR3 DNA is TGTGCCAGCAGTTTAGCGGGACAGTACTACGAGCAGTACTTC.

This chain connects TRBV24-1 to TRBJ2-7, with no clear D. The tail of the sequence fits TRBJ2-1 better, so the J call may be wrong. The CDR3 spans 13 residues. CDR1 is KGHDR, CDR2 SFDVKD, per germline. The CDR3 here is CATSDPAAHEQFF. For the CDR3, the DNA is TGTGCCACCAGTGATCCCGCAGCCCATGAGCAGTTCTTC.

Only one count was recorded for this clonotype. The chain combines TRBV9 with TRBJ2-7, with D hard to call. V was pared by 0 bases and J by 0 bases, with 19 bases between. CDR3 length equals 18 residues. Germline V gives CDR1 SGDLS, CDR2 YYNGEE. The CDR3 DNA sequence: TGTGCCAGCAGCGTAGAAGTAAGGCAGCCAGAAACCTCCTACGAGCAGTACTTC. Protein: CASSVEVRQPETSYEQYF.

This clonotype was observed a few times. The rearrangement uses TRBV7-9 and TRBJ2-2; possible D gene TRBD1, 5 bases. This CDR3 is built from 15 residues. V shed 5 bases and J shed 1 base, with 11 bases lying between them. Germline V lookup: CDR1 SEHNR, CDR2 FQNEAQ (reference sequence). DNA for the CDR3: TGTGCCAGCAGCCAGCAGGGCCTGAACACCGGGGAGCTGTTTTTT. It translates to CASSQQGLNTGELFF.

This clonotype was found many times. The chain joins TRBV20-1 to TRBJ1-2; 7 bases fit TRBD1. The germline V gene encodes CDR1 DFQATT and CDR2 SNEGSKA (reference sequence). V gave up 3 bases and J gave up 5 bases; unmatched junction bases: 6. The CDR3 loop spans 13 amino acids. CDR3 amino acids: CSARGQREYGYTF. CDR3 sequence (DNA): TGCAGTGCTAGGGGACAGAGAGAGTATGGCTACACCTTC.

This sequence joins TRBV5-1 and TRBJ1-2, with D unresolved. This CDR3 contains 11 residues. V was trimmed by 3 bases and J by 8 bases, leaving 8 bases between them. The germline V gene encodes CDR1 SGHRS and CDR2 YFSETQ. CDR3 nucleotides: TGCGCCAGCAGCTGGGGATGGGGCTACACCTTC. It specifies CASSWGWGYTF.

This clonotype was detected ten times or more. The CDR3 nucleotides read TGTGCCAGCAGTGCGGAGGGGGGAGCAGAGACCCAGTACTTC. Translating gives CASSAEGGAETQYF. The chain has TRBV2 and TRBJ2-5; perhaps D is TRBD1 or TRBD2 (6 bases each). Trimming stripped 4 bases from V and 4 bases from J, with 13 bases between. Germline CDR1 reads SNHLY; CDR2 reads FYNNEI. The CDR3 has 14 amino acids.

A single count supports this clonotype. The gene calls are TRBV10-3 and TRBJ1-5; D not resolved. This CDR3 is built from 12 residues. The V end lost 6 bases, the J end lost 11 bases, and 14 bases lay between the germline ends. Germline CDR1 ENHRY, CDR2 SYGVKD. The CDR3 region is CAISPESETQHF. The CDR3 DNA follows: TGTGCCATCAGCCCTGAGTCCGAGACCCAGCATTTT.

This clonotype has just a few counts. V is TRBV6-5 and J is TRBJ1-6, with D possibly matching TRBD1 (5 bases). This CDR3 comprises 14 residues. Per the germline V gene, CDR1 is MNHEY and CDR2 is SVGAGI. The V and J ends lost 2 bases and 4 bases respectively, with 6 bases between them. The chain's CDR3 is CASSYDSYNSPLHF. Here the CDR3 DNA reads TGTGCCAGCAGTTACGACAGTTATAATTCACCCCTCCACTTT.

The rearrangement links TRBV7-8 to TRBJ2-3; D is unclear. The CDR3 loop spans 14 amino acids. With 6 bases removed from V and 0 bases from J, the gap between germline ends came to 10 bases. The germline CDR1 and CDR2 sequences are SGHVS and FQNEAQ. CDR3 sequence reads: CASSWAASTDTQYF. The CDR3, as DNA: TGTGCCAGCAGTTGGGCAGCAAGCACAGATACGCAGTATTTT.

This chain uses TRBV7-2 with TRBJ2-7; D gene uncertain. The CDR3 extends over 14 amino acids. CDR1 is SGHTA, CDR2 FQGNSA, per germline. V gave up 5 bases and J gave up 5 bases, with 16 bases separating them. CDR3 in DNA: TGTGCCAGCAGCCTCACCGGGCCCCAACACGAGCAGTACTTC. Protein: CASSLTGPQHEQYF.

The J gene is TRBJ2-7, the V gene TRBV6-5; D is perhaps TRBD1 or TRBD2 (5 bases each). Germline V lookup: CDR1 MNHEY, CDR2 SVGAGI. The CDR3 length is 11 residues. Trimming cost V 6 bases and J 7 bases, with 10 bases left between them. This CDR3 is CASSQGEEQYF. The CDR3 DNA follows: TGTGCCAGCAGCCAGGGAGAGGAGCAGTACTTC.

This clonotype was counted at least ten times. The CDR3: CASRGRQGTEKLFF. The CDR3 bases are TGTGCCAGCAGGGGGAGGCAGGGCACTGAAAAACTGTTTTTT. The chain links TRBV7-2 to TRBJ1-4; D perhaps matches TRBD1 (5 bases). Germline V gene sequence: CDR1 SGHTA, CDR2 FQGNSA. Trimming pared 6 bases from V and 7 bases from J, leaving 15 bases between. The CDR3 runs to 14 residues.

Worth noting for this clonotype: Germline and junction disagree at one end, which may indicate a read error. V usage is TRBV5-1 and J usage is TRBJ2-2, with D perhaps matching TRBD2 (6 bases). Germline CDR1 reads SGHRS; CDR2 reads YFSETQ. CDR3 length: 14 residues. The CDR3 here is CASSSDLAPGELFF. DNA of the CDR3: TGTGCCAGCAGTTCGGATCTAGCGCCCGGGGAGCTGTTTTTT.

This clonotype has more than one count but fewer than ten. This rearrangement joins TRBV7-9 to TRBJ2-5; either TRBD1 or TRBD2 may supply D (5 bases each). This CDR3 is built from 16 residues. The V gene's germline CDR1 is SEHNR and CDR2 FQNEAQ (reference sequence). Trimming removed 5 bases at V and 5 bases at J, with 21 bases between. The CDR3 DNA is TGTGCCAGCAGCCCGCGAGGGGACGGTCCAAGGGAGACCCAGTACTTC. Amino acids: CASSPRGDGPRETQYF.

This clonotype was observed many times. The V and J genes are TRBV15 and TRBJ2-6, with a possible D match to TRBD1 (6 bases). CDR1 and CDR2 from the germline V gene are LNHNV and YYDKDF (reference sequence). Trimming took off 4 bases at V and 1 base at J, with 8 bases between the two ends. The CDR3 is made up of 15 amino acids. CDR3 amino acids: CATSIRGSGANVLTF. The DNA of the CDR3 is TGTGCCACCAGCATAAGGGGGTCTGGGGCCAACGTCCTGACTTTC.

This clonotype was observed a single time. This sequence may be a read error, since a much larger clone differs from it by one base. This chain connects TRBV7-9 to TRBJ2-7; 10 bases agree with TRBD1. CDR1 SEHNR and CDR2 FQNEAQ come from the germline V gene (reference sequence). This CDR3 has 14 amino acids. The CDR3 sequence is CAGSPWDRGYEQYF. The CDR3 nucleotides read TGTGCCGGCAGCCCGTGGGACAGGGGTTACGAGCAGTACTTC.